This T cell receptor (beta chain) is from a study of blood T cell repertoires in COVID-19. Study overall: Samples came from the United States, Italy and Spain, spanning acute and convalescent COVID-19. PBMCs, B-cell-depleted T cells, or T cells provided the cDNA or gDNA that made up the material.

Per the original methods: Counts of nucleated cells, estimated from reference gene primer amplification, were obtained. Profiled with immunoSEQ multiplex PCR; TCRdb holds only in-frame clones, not every one. V and J calls and clone size are given by that table; D and trimming were obtained from the DNA. The table has roughly 33,000 clones, over 80% seen once; the top ten hold over 9%. Germline assignment: CDR1 GTSNPN and CDR2 SVGIG (reference sequence). The V segment lost 7 bases and the J segment 4 bases; nucleotides outside the gene matches: 3. The CDR3 length is 12 residues. The rearrangement joins TRBV30 to TRBJ2-7; TRBD2 matches 11 bases. The sequence came from a man older than 75 with active COVID-19. The specimen sequenced was peripheral blood. The CDR3 sequence: CAFLAGGYEQYF. The CDR3 bases are TGTGCCTTCCTAGCGGGAGGTTACGAGCAGTACTTC. The variable domain in full, with the rest retrieved from reference TRBV30 and TRBJ2-7, is SQTIHQWPATLVQPVGSPLSLECTVEGTSNPNLYWYRQAAGRGLQLLFYSVGIGQISSEVPQNLSASRPQDRQFILSSKKLLLSDSGFYLCAFLAGGYEQYFGPGTRLTVT.